This T cell receptor beta chain was identified during a study of identical twins. With no exceptions, donors were healthy Caucasians. CDR3 length: 12 residues. Germline CDR1 DFQATT, CDR2 SNEGSKA (reference sequence). V was clipped by 8 bases and J by 4 bases; unmatched bases: 5. Notes on the study in general: These conclusions were based on statistical analysis (cross-sectional, not following the same donors).

As to this clonotype: No antigen is known for it.

Through template switching, a universal primer site was introduced, and the cDNA contained unique molecular identifiers. In TCRdb, the 5' RACE reads were re-called with MiXCR into one record per CDR3 protein. Here the sample spans hundreds of thousands of distinct CDR3 sequences, 7% to 7.5% being singletons. In addition, the sample was reused for a study of yellow fever vaccine responses in identical twins.

This TCR derives from a woman under 30 in good health. Sequences were obtained from PBMCs. V is TRBV20-1 and J is TRBJ1-1; 9 nucleotides match TRBD1. The CDR3 protein is CSTGTGSTEAFF. The CDR3 coding sequence is TGCAGTACTGGGACAGGGAGCACTGAAGCTTTCTTT.